This passage covers 30 T cell receptor beta chains from one sample sequenced in a study of tumor-infiltrating lymphocytes in primary liver carcinoma. Between roughly 17 and 31 mg of unsorted bulk tissue served as the source from which RNA and DNA were co-extracted. TCR beta cDNA came from about 0.45 ug total RNA, primed with a constant-region primer. TCR beta libraries came from three nested multiplex PCR rounds using slightly modified ARM-PCR. Investigators reported that the first two PCR rounds, at around 11 cycles each, used TRBV1-TRBV30 forward primers with a C-beta reverse primer. TCRdb reprocessed the multiplex PCR reads with MiXCR, giving one entry per CDR3 protein. The table has over 100,000 distinct CDR3 sequences, approximately 68% seen once; the top ten hold more than 8%. Sequencing used tumor-adjacent normal liver tissue. Receptor source: a woman aged 55-70 years with primary liver carcinoma and hepatitis B virus infection.

This chain joins TRBV9 and TRBJ1-2, with D possibly being TRBD1 (5 bases). Germline CDR1 is SGDLS and CDR2 is YYNGEE. The CDR3 loop spans 15 amino acids. V was cut by 0 bases and J by 7 bases, with 16 bases left in between. The CDR3 protein is CASSVDSQGECGYTF. Written as DNA, the CDR3 is TGTGCCAGCAGCGTAGATAGTCAGGGCGAGTGTGGCTACACCTTC.

As concerns this clonotype: A clone one base away is much larger, so this may be a read error. This sequence joins TRBV7-9 and TRBJ2-2, with D perhaps TRBD2 (6 bases). V lost 2 bases and J lost 6, with 10 bases in between. Germline V CDR1 and CDR2: SEHNR, FQNEAQ (reference sequence). This CDR3 contains 14 residues. CDR3 coding DNA: TGTGCCAGCAGCTTAACTGGAGGGGCCGGGGAGCTGTTTTTT. This translates into CASSLTGGAGELFF.

This clonotype is deemed medium-sized (0.01 to 0.1%). The gene calls are TRBV11-2 and TRBJ2-1; D gene uncertain. Trimming pared 4 bases from V and 6 bases from J, leaving 10 bases between. Germline lookup yields CDR1 SGHAT and CDR2 FQNNGV. The CDR3 is 13 residues long. CDR3 amino acids: CASSSAQFNEQFF. CDR3 DNA: TGTGCCAGCAGCTCAGCCCAGTTCAATGAGCAGTTCTTC.

V and J are TRBV20-1 and TRBJ2-2; D not resolved. The CDR3 has 16 amino acids. V gave up 3 bases and J gave up 4 bases, with 18 bases separating them. The germline V gene encodes CDR1 DFQATT and CDR2 SNEGSKA (reference sequence). CDR3 protein: CSASSPSRYSTGELFF. The CDR3 DNA is TGCAGTGCTAGTTCCCCATCGCGATATTCCACCGGGGAGCTGTTTTTT.

Worth noting for this clonotype: A much larger clone differs by one base, so this may be a read error. V and J are TRBV28 and TRBJ1-1, with a possible D match to TRBD1 (5 bases). CDR3 length equals 12 residues. Germline assignment: CDR1 MDHEN and CDR2 SYDVKM. As DNA, the CDR3 is TGTGCCAGCAGTTTGTCAGGGTTTGGGGCTATCTTT. Amino acids: CASSLSGFGAIF.

This clonotype was seen only a few times. A much larger clone is a single base away; this may be a read error. The chain joins TRBV5-4 to TRBJ2-7, with 12 bases lining up with TRBD2. CDR3 length equals 15 residues. V was clipped by 4 bases and J by 5 bases; unmatched bases: 7. CDR1 is SGHNT, CDR2 YYREEE, per germline (reference sequence). CDR3 DNA: TGTGCCAGCAGCCATACTAGCGGGAGGTTCCACGAGCAGTACTTC. Amino acids: CASSHTSGRFHEQYF.

Many counts were recorded for this clonotype. The gene calls are TRBV29-1 and TRBJ2-7; D uncertain. The V gene's germline CDR1 is SQVTM and CDR2 ANQGSEA. The CDR3 totals 12 residues. Between the trimmed V and J ends, which lost 1 base and 2 bases, there was a span of 6 bases. The CDR3 loop is CSVEAQPYEQYF. The CDR3 coding sequence is TGCAGCGTTGAAGCCCAACCCTACGAGCAGTACTTC.

As regards this clonotype: Here the CDR3 omits its conserved ending phenylalanine or tryptophan, so a read error is the likely source. In nucleotides, the CDR3 is TGTGCCAGCAGCAGGAGACTAGTGGGAGGGCCGGGAGATGAGCAGTTCTCC. Protein product: CASSRRLVGGPGDEQFS. The chain uses TRBV11-2 and TRBJ2-1; 7 bases are a match to TRBD2. Per germline, CDR1 SGHAT and CDR2 FQNNGV. The CDR3 totals 17 residues. The V segment lost 5 bases and the J segment 8 bases; nucleotides outside the gene matches: 18.

Concerning this clonotype itself: This CDR3 fails to terminate in the conserved phenylalanine or tryptophan, so it likely reflects a read error. The chain couples TRBV11-2 to TRBJ2-7, with 9 bases lining up with TRBD1. Germline-derived CDR1 and CDR2 are SGHAT and FQNNGV. This CDR3 comprises 15 residues. The CDR3 here is CTSSLRWTGENEQYS. The CDR3 nucleotides read TGTACCAGCAGCTTACGATGGACAGGGGAAAACGAGCAGTACTCT.

The rearrangement uses TRBV7-3 and TRBJ2-2, with D possibly being TRBD2 (6 bases). The V gene's germline CDR1 is SGHTA and CDR2 FQGTGA. There are 14 residues in the CDR3. Deletions cut 5 bases from V and 4 bases from J, with 11 bases between. CDR3 loop: CASSPGAGTGELFF. DNA for the CDR3: TGTGCCAGCAGCCCTGGAGCGGGCACCGGGGAGCTGTTTTTT. Full variable domain (missing parts from reference TRBV7-3 and TRBJ2-2): GAGVSQTPSNKVTEKGKYVELRCDPISGHTALYWYRQSLGQGPEFLIYFQGTGAADDSGLPNDRFFAVRPEGSVSTLKIQRTERGDSAVYLCASSPGAGTGELFFGEGSRLTVL.

Comments on this clonotype: Compared with germline, one end of the junction differs, possibly owing to a read error. The rearrangement links TRBV12-3 or TRBV12-4 to TRBJ1-5; TRBD1 matches at 7 bases. The CDR3 has 14 residues. CDR3 in DNA: TGTGCTAGCAGCAGAACAGGGGTCAATCGGCCCCAGCATTTT. Translated, it gives CASSRTGVNRPQHF.

This chain uses TRBV6-1 with TRBJ1-5; D call uncertain. Germline V gene lookup returns CDR1 MNHNS and CDR2 SASEGT. The CDR3 covers 17 residues. The ends were cut back, 5 bases at V and 5 bases at J, with 22 bases in the middle. The CDR3 coding sequence is TGTGCCAGCAGTCATGGAGTCGGGCCCGCATCGGATCAGCCCCAGCATTTT. It specifies CASSHGVGPASDQPQHF.

As to this clonotype: An end of the junction does not agree with germline; a read error may underlie this. The chain has TRBV28 and TRBJ2-7; 7 nucleotides line up with TRBD1. The CDR3 is 15 amino acids. Germline V gene sequence: CDR1 MDHEN, CDR2 SYDVKM. The CDR3: CASSVPGTATYVQYF. The CDR3 nucleotides read TGTGCCAGCAGTGTGCCCGGGACAGCCACCTACGTGCAGTACTTC.

A remark on this clonotype: A much larger clonotype is one base distant, so this may be a read error. The chain employs TRBV5-4 and TRBJ2-2, with unresolved D. Germline CDR1 is SGHNT and CDR2 is YYREEE (reference sequence). Trimming stripped 4 bases from V and 1 base from J, with 14 bases between. CDR3 size: 16 residues. The CDR3 sequence: CASSDLEIENTGELFF. In DNA, the CDR3 is TGTGCCAGCAGCGACTTAGAAATTGAGAACACCGGGGAGCTGTTTTTT.

The J gene is TRBJ2-3, the V gene TRBV4-1; TRBD2 matches 8 bases. Germline V lookup: CDR1 MGHRA, CDR2 YSYEKL. There are 15 residues in the CDR3. As DNA, the CDR3 is TGCGTCAGTAGGGAGCGGGAGCCGGTTCCAGCTACGCAGTATTTT. This sequence encodes CVSREREPVPATQYF.

In regard to this clonotype: Germline and junction disagree at one end, which may indicate a read error. The chain links TRBV4-1 to TRBJ1-1; D may be TRBD1 (5 bases). The CDR3 runs to 16 residues. In germline, CDR1 is MGHRA, CDR2 YSYEKL. Here the CDR3 reads CASSQDPGSGYTETFF. In nucleotides, the CDR3 is TGCGCCAGCAGCCAAGACCCAGGGAGTGGGTACACTGAAACTTTCTTT.

To note about this clonotype: This may arise from a read error, as a much more abundant clone is one base away. This chain joins TRBV30 and TRBJ2-6; D call uncertain. V gave up 6 bases and J gave up 1 base, with 10 bases separating them. The CDR3 runs to 14 residues. Germline assignment: CDR1 GTSNPN and CDR2 SVGIG (reference sequence). DNA for the CDR3: TGTGCCTGTAAACATTGGTCTGGGGCCAACGTCCTGACTTTC. Its translation: CACKHWSGANVLTF. Drawing the rest from reference TRBV30 and TRBJ2-6, the complete variable domain is SQTIHQWPATLVQPVGSPLSLECTVEGTSNPNLYWYRQAAGRGLQLLFYSVGIGQISSEVPQNLSASRPQDRQFILSSKKLLLSDSGFYLCACKHWSGANVLTFGAGSRLTVL.

As regards this clonotype: At one boundary the junction diverges from the germline segment, which might be a read error. CDR3 in amino acids: CSDRTGSSQPQHF. Here the CDR3 DNA reads TGCAGCGACAGGACAGGTAGCAGTCAGCCCCAGCATTTT. This rearrangement joins TRBV29-1 to TRBJ1-5, with TRBD1 matching 7 bases. Germline-derived CDR1 and CDR2 are SQVTM and ANQGSEA. This CDR3 region has 13 residues.

The rearrangement links TRBV28 to TRBJ2-7; D is undetermined. Germline V CDR1 and CDR2: MDHEN, SYDVKM. CDR3 length equals 13 residues. Trimming took 6 bases from V and 2 from J, leaving 11 bases between them. CDR3 nucleotides: TGTGCCAGCAGCCGGGCAAGAGCCTACGAGCAGTACTTC. This codes for CASSRARAYEQYF.

This clonotype was seen at least ten times. CDR3 in DNA: TGCGCCAGCAGCTCCGGGACAGGCCTATACGAGCAGTACTTC. Its translation: CASSSGTGLYEQYF. The chain links TRBV5-1 to TRBJ2-7, with 8 bases aligning to TRBD1. The CDR3 is 14 residues long. Germline assignment: CDR1 SGHRS and CDR2 YFSETQ. The J segment lost 4 bases and the V segment lost 3 bases, leaving 6 bases of the junction unmatched.

This clonotype was found once. A much more abundant neighbour one base away suggests this may be a read error. This chain connects TRBV28 to TRBJ2-5; D ambiguous. Germline values: CDR1 MDHEN, CDR2 SYDVKM. Deletions cut 6 bases from V and 1 base from J, with 18 bases between. The CDR3 has 16 residues. The CDR3 DNA sequence: TGTGCCAGCAGAAAGTTAAGATTGGCTCTCCAAGAGACCCAGTACTTC. This sequence encodes CASRKLRLALQETQYF.

With regard to this clonotype: This may arise from a read error, as a much more abundant clone is one base away. The gene calls are TRBV28 and TRBJ1-6; 7 bases are shared with TRBD1. Germline V lookup: CDR1 MDHEN, CDR2 SYDVKM. The CDR3 extends over 14 amino acids. The CDR3 spells CASRTDRTYSSLHF. The CDR3 DNA reads as TGTGCCAGCAGGACGGACAGGACCTATTCATCCCTCCACTTT.

Note on this clonotype: The junction shows a germline mismatch at one end, possibly a read error. The rearrangement links TRBV11-2 to TRBJ1-6; D possibly corresponds to TRBD1 (6 bases). The CDR3 runs to 15 residues. Looked up from germline, CDR1 is SGHAT and CDR2 is FQNNGV. As DNA, the CDR3 is TGTGTCAGCAGCTTAGACCCGGGGGCCAATCCACCCCTCCGCTTT. This encodes CVSSLDPGANPPLRF.

About this clonotype itself: One end of the junction is discordant with germline, which a read error may explain. The chain employs TRBV5-4 and TRBJ2-5; 12 nucleotides agree with TRBD2. Germline CDR1 reads SGHNT; CDR2 reads YYREEE (reference sequence). This CDR3 is 15 amino acids long. DNA of the CDR3: TGTGCCAGCAGCTTCGGGACTAGCGGGCGAGAGACCCGGTACTTC. It is translated as CASSFGTSGRETRYF.

As regards this clonotype: The junction departs from germline at one end; a sequencing error may be responsible. The V and J genes are TRBV7-9 and TRBJ2-6; a weak D match, TRBD1 (6 bases). This CDR3 contains 18 residues. CDR1 and CDR2 from the germline V gene are SEHNR and FQNEAQ (reference sequence). The DNA for the CDR3 is TGTGCCAGCAGCACTACCCAGGGGATGATATGTGGGGCCAACGACCTGACTTTC. Amino acid sequence: CASSTTQGMICGANDLTF.

At least ten counts were recorded for this clonotype. The chain carries TRBV12-3 or TRBV12-4 and TRBJ2-7; D is possibly TRBD2 (5 bases). V lost 8 bases to trimming and J lost 2 bases, with 16 bases between them. CDR3 length: 14 residues. The CDR3, as DNA: TGTGCCAGCCTAAGTAATCGGGGAACCTACGAGCAGTACTTC. This sequence encodes CASLSNRGTYEQYF.

As regards this clonotype: One junction end disagrees with the germline gene, perhaps due to a read error. This rearrangement joins TRBV7-6 to TRBJ2-7, with 12 nucleotides matching TRBD1. The CDR3 covers 14 residues. Germline CDR1 reads SGHVS; CDR2 reads FNYEAQ. The CDR3 reads CAGSPGTGGFEQYF. CDR3 bases: TGTGCCGGCAGCCCGGGGACAGGGGGCTTCGAGCAGTACTTC.

This clonotype showed up just a few times. The chain is built from TRBV19 and TRBJ1-2, with 9 bases matching TRBD1. The CDR3 runs 17 residues. With 3 bases clipped from V and 3 bases from J, the junction kept 11 bases outside the gene matches. From germline, CDR1 is LNHDA and CDR2 SQIVND (reference sequence). CDR3 DNA sequence: TGTGCCAGTAGTATTTCGGGACGGACAGGGGCGTACTATGGCTACACCTTC. Encoded protein: CASSISGRTGAYYGYTF.

Worth noting for this clonotype: The junction does not match germline at one end; this may be a read error. The chain uses TRBV11-2 and TRBJ1-2; possibly TRBD1 for D (6 bases). Per germline, CDR1 SGHAT and CDR2 FQNNGV. The CDR3 is 14 amino acids. The CDR3 nucleotides are TGTGCTAGCAGTTCAGTGAGGGGGAACTATGGCTACACCTTC. Protein product: CASSSVRGNYGYTF.

The chain couples TRBV6-2 or TRBV6-3 to TRBJ1-1; D is ambiguous. The CDR3 has 14 residues. Germline V gene sequence: CDR1 MNHEY, CDR2 SVGEGT. The V end lost 3 bases, the J end lost 6 bases, and 14 bases lay between the germline ends. Written as DNA, the CDR3 is TGTGCCAGCAGTTATATGGGAGACCAGGCTGAAGCTTTCTTT. This sequence encodes CASSYMGDQAEAFF.